These 10 T cell receptor beta chains came from one sample sequenced in a study of T cells after yellow fever vaccination. TCRdb itself ran the 5' RACE reads through MiXCR, one entry per CDR3 protein. The sample carries roughly 330,000 distinct CDR3 sequences, approximately 3.9% recorded once. The sequencing here drew on PBMCs, taken 5 days after the yellow fever booster vaccination. Receptor source: a young man who received the YFV17D yellow fever vaccine.

This clonotype was detected ten times or more. Mismatch with germline at one junction end may stem from a read error. CDR3 nucleotide sequence: TGTGCCAGCAGTGTAGCGGGGGGGAGGAAGACCCAGTACTTC. Translation gives CASSVAGGRKTQYF. The chain couples TRBV12-3 or TRBV12-4 to TRBJ2-5, with TRBD2 identical over 11 bases. The CDR3 length is 14 residues.

This clonotype was counted ten times or more. The rearrangement uses TRBV15 and TRBJ2-2, with TRBD2 matching over 13 bases. Trimming at V came to 5 bases and at J to 6 bases, leaving 6 bases not matched to a gene. The CDR3 contains 16 residues. CDR1 and CDR2 from the germline V gene are LNHNV and YYDKDF (reference sequence). The CDR3 coding sequence is TGTGCCACCAGCGCTCGACTAGCGGGGGGCTCCGGGGAGCTGTTTTTT. It encodes CATSARLAGGSGELFF.

This clonotype was counted many times. J is TRBJ1-2 and V is TRBV2, with a possible D match to TRBD1 (6 bases). Trimming cost V 9 bases and J 2 bases, with 16 bases left between them. This CDR3 has 14 residues. The germline V gene has CDR1 SNHLY and CDR2 FYNNEI. This chain's CDR3 is CARTRGKWNYGYTF. CDR3 DNA sequence: TGTGCCAGAACTAGGGGGAAATGGAACTATGGCTACACCTTC.

This clonotype showed up just a few times. This chain uses TRBV19 with TRBJ2-7; D possibly matches TRBD1 or TRBD2 (5 bases each). The CDR3 consists of 15 residues. V was pared by 3 bases and J by 0 bases, with 12 bases between. Looked up from germline, CDR1 is LNHDA and CDR2 is SQIVND (reference sequence). The CDR3, as DNA: TGTGCCAGTAGTATCCCCGGGACGGTCTCCTACGAGCAGTACTTC. It encodes CASSIPGTVSYEQYF.

This clonotype was seen a handful of times. V and J are TRBV5-1 and TRBJ2-3; 7 bases are shared with TRBD2. This CDR3 is built from 16 residues. Germline V CDR1 and CDR2: SGHRS, YFSETQ. The V gene end was trimmed by 4 bases and the J gene end by 4 bases; junction bases not matched to a gene: 12. The CDR3 sequence: CASSQLAGLEADTQYF. Written as DNA, the CDR3 is TGCGCCAGCAGCCAGCTGGCCGGACTAGAGGCAGATACGCAGTATTTT.

This chain connects TRBV20-1 to TRBJ1-4; the D is unclear. V was pared by 3 bases and J by 8 bases, with 10 bases between. Per the germline V gene, CDR1 is DFQATT and CDR2 is SNEGSKA (reference sequence). This CDR3 spans 12 amino acids. CDR3 residues: CSARGGAEKLFF. CDR3 nucleotide sequence: TGCAGTGCTAGGGGAGGAGCGGAAAAACTGTTTTTT.

This clonotype was seen only a few times. The rearrangement joins TRBV28 to TRBJ2-3; D is unresolved. Looked up from germline, CDR1 is MDHEN and CDR2 is SYDVKM. CDR3 length equals 14 residues. Trimming removed 6 bases at V and 2 bases at J, with 12 bases between. The CDR3 DNA sequence: TGTGCCAGCAGGGTTTCTGGCCACACAGATACGCAGTATTTT. It translates to CASRVSGHTDTQYF.

The J gene is TRBJ1-2, the V gene TRBV12-3 or TRBV12-4; maybe TRBD1 (6 bases). Trimming stripped 6 bases from V and 4 bases from J, with 12 bases between. The CDR3 is made up of 13 amino acids. The CDR3 DNA sequence: TGTGCCAGCAGCAACAGGGAAAGCTATGGCTACACCTTC. This gives the protein CASSNRESYGYTF.

The chain recombines TRBV4-3 with TRBJ1-2, with TRBD1 identical over 7 bases. V gave up 0 bases and J gave up 8 bases; unmatched junction bases: 9. The germline V gene encodes CDR1 LGHNA and CDR2 YSLEER. The CDR3 has 15 amino acids. The CDR3 is CASSQDPGQTFGYTF. The DNA for the CDR3 is TGCGCCAGCAGCCAAGATCCGGGACAGACCTTCGGCTACACCTTC.

The sample holds a few counts of this clonotype. The gene calls are TRBV29-1 and TRBJ1-2; 7 positions agree with TRBD1. Germline V gene sequence: CDR1 SQVTM, CDR2 ANQGSEA. The CDR3 is 13 amino acids. Germline trimming cut 5 bases from V and 4 bases from J; bases unmatched to any gene: 7. The CDR3 sequence: CSVTGDPSYGYTF. The CDR3 nucleotides read TGCAGCGTTACAGGGGACCCATCCTATGGCTACACCTTC.